These 17 T cell receptor beta chains originate from one sample sequenced in a study of glioma-infiltrating T cells. TCR alpha and beta CDR3 regions were amplified from RNA using iRepertoire nested multiplex PCR. TCRdb independently ran MiXCR on the multiplex PCR reads; one entry per CDR3 protein. The sample consists of about 200,000 distinct CDR3 sequences, more than 25% of them appearing once. Sequencing was done on a sample of glioma tissue, nonneoplastic brain tissue, or PBMCs (not recorded which). The origin of the receptors is a human donor with low-grade glioma or glioblastoma, undergoing nonglioma brain surgery, or in good health (not recorded which).

Ten or more counts support this clonotype. The gene calls are TRBV11-3 and TRBJ2-1; D may correspond to TRBD1 or TRBD2 (5 bases each). The CDR3 contains 16 residues. The germline V and J ends were trimmed by 5 bases and 4 bases, with 18 bases remaining between them. Germline V gene lookup returns CDR1 SGHNT and CDR2 YENEEA. The CDR3 DNA reads TGTGCCAGCAGCCCTCCGGAGAATGAGGGGTACAATGAGCAGTTCTTC. Protein sequence: CASSPPENEGYNEQFF.

This clonotype was detected ten times or more. This chain uses TRBV4-3 with TRBJ2-7; D ambiguous. Deletions cut 0 bases from V and 2 bases from J, with 8 bases between. Per germline, CDR1 LGHNA and CDR2 YSLEER. This CDR3 spans 14 amino acids. The CDR3, as DNA: TGCGCCAGCAGCCAAGAGTGGGCGGCCTACGAGCAGTACTTC. Translating it yields CASSQEWAAYEQYF.

The table lists this clonotype with many counts. The chain uses TRBV10-3 and TRBJ1-1, with no clear D. The CDR3 has 13 residues. Trimming shortened V by 4 bases and J by 5 bases, and 11 bases separated the two germline ends. The V gene's germline CDR1 is ENHRY and CDR2 SYGVKD. The CDR3 loop reads CAISGNGATEAFF. In DNA form, the CDR3 reads TGTGCCATCAGTGGGAACGGCGCAACTGAAGCTTTCTTT.

The count of this clonotype is one. J is TRBJ1-2 and V is TRBV5-4; D uncertain. V gave up 5 bases and J gave up 13 bases, with 21 bases separating them. This CDR3 has 13 amino acids. Germline V gives CDR1 SGHNT, CDR2 YYREEE (reference sequence). Here the CDR3 DNA reads TGTGCCAGCAGACCGGAAAATTCTCAGCTGGGCACCTTC. Its translation: CASRPENSQLGTF.

CDR3 in DNA: TGTGCCAGCGGCCGGGATCACAATGAGCAGTTCTTC. Residues: CASGRDHNEQFF. The V and J genes are TRBV27 and TRBJ2-1; a possible D gene is TRBD2 (5 bases). CDR3 length: 12 residues. V gave up 8 bases and J gave up 5 bases, with 10 bases separating them. Germline V lookup: CDR1 MNHEY, CDR2 SMNVEV (reference sequence).

This clonotype was detected only a few times. The chain is built from TRBV29-1 and TRBJ2-3; TRBD2 is a possible D gene (6 bases). V was shortened by 7 bases and J by 0 bases, with 17 bases between the two germline ends. CDR1 is SQVTM, CDR2 ANQGSEA, per germline. CDR3 length equals 15 residues. Here the CDR3 reads CSAGPDGGSTDTQYF. CDR3 sequence (DNA): TGCAGCGCTGGGCCCGATGGGGGGAGCACAGATACGCAGTATTTT.

This clonotype has at least ten counts. This chain links TRBV25-1 with TRBJ2-2; a weak D match, TRBD2 (6 bases). Germline assignment: CDR1 MGHDK and CDR2 SYGVNS. V shed 8 bases and J shed 4 bases, with 8 bases lying between them. The CDR3 is 12 residues long. DNA for the CDR3: TGTGCCAGCGGGAGGAGCACCGGGGAGCTGTTTTTT. This codes for CASGRSTGELFF.

This clonotype was observed many times. The V and J genes are TRBV7-2 and TRBJ1-2; TRBD1 matches at 7 bases. This CDR3 contains 16 residues. V was clipped by 5 bases and J by 5 bases; unmatched bases: 14. Looked up from germline, CDR1 is SGHTA and CDR2 is FQGNSA. CDR3 amino acids: CASSPNPRDRGYGYTF. DNA for the CDR3: TGTGCCAGCAGCCCGAACCCCCGGGACAGAGGGTATGGCTACACCTTC.

This clonotype turned up a few times. The V and J genes are TRBV30 and TRBJ2-3; D perhaps matches TRBD2 (6 bases). The length of the CDR3 is 13 residues. Germline-derived CDR1 and CDR2 are GTSNPN and SVGIG (reference sequence). V was clipped by 5 bases and J by 2 bases, with 11 bases between them. The CDR3 is CAWVREATDTQYF. The CDR3 DNA follows: TGTGCCTGGGTCAGGGAGGCCACAGATACGCAGTATTTT.

The rearrangement links TRBV15 to TRBJ1-1, with D possibly matching TRBD1 (5 bases). The ends were cut back, 1 base at V and 8 bases at J, with 20 bases in the middle. CDR3 length: 16 residues. CDR1 and CDR2 from the germline V gene are LNHNV and YYDKDF (reference sequence). The CDR3 DNA is TGTGCCACCAGCAGAGCTCGGTATAGGGGAGGGCCCGAAGCTTTCTTT. Its protein product is CATSRARYRGGPEAFF.

As for this clonotype: One end of the junction is discordant with germline, which a read error may explain. The rearrangement uses TRBV19 and TRBJ2-1, with 10 bases aligning to TRBD2. The CDR3 length is 17 residues. The germline gives CDR1 LNHDA, CDR2 SQIVND (reference sequence). CDR3 protein: CAGRATSSGSSYNEQFF. CDR3 DNA sequence: TGTGCCGGTAGGGCCACTTCTAGCGGGAGCTCCTACAATGAGCAGTTCTTC.

Ten or more counts support this clonotype. In DNA, the CDR3 is TGTGCCAGCAGTTCCCGGACCGGGAATACCTACGAGCAGTACTTC. It is translated as CASSSRTGNTYEQYF. The chain links TRBV6-1 to TRBJ2-7; TRBD2 is a possible D gene (5 bases). The CDR3 runs to 15 residues. The V end was cut by 5 bases, the J end by 2 bases, with 16 bases between. Germline V gene sequence: CDR1 MNHNS, CDR2 SASEGT.

A single count supports this clonotype. This sequence joins TRBV19 and TRBJ2-6; D gene uncertain. The CDR3 extends over 14 amino acids. The germline V gene has CDR1 LNHDA and CDR2 SQIVND (reference sequence). The germline V and J ends were trimmed by 7 bases and 2 bases, with 9 bases remaining between them. In DNA, the CDR3 is TGTGCCAGTAAGGAAAGTGCTGGGGCCAACGTCCTGACTTTC. It codes for CASKESAGANVLTF.

This rearrangement joins TRBV24-1 to TRBJ2-3; unclear D gene. The CDR3 covers 13 residues. V lost 7 bases and J 3 bases, leaving 10 bases between the germline ends. Germline V CDR1 and CDR2: KGHDR, SFDVKD. The CDR3 nucleotides read TGTGCCACCAGGGGCAGGCAGACAGATACGCAGTATTTT. Translation: CATRGRQTDTQYF.

The sample holds many counts of this clonotype. The chain carries TRBV6-6 and TRBJ2-3; TRBD1 is a possible D gene (6 bases). The CDR3 covers 15 residues. Germline assignment: CDR1 MNHNY and CDR2 SVGAGI (reference sequence). V lost 2 bases and J lost 3, with 12 bases in between. The CDR3 DNA reads as TGTGCCAGCAGTTACCGGGACATAGGAACAGATACGCAGTATTTT. It translates to CASSYRDIGTDTQYF.

This clonotype was seen ten or more times. The chain combines TRBV2 with TRBJ2-4; 10 bases are a match to TRBD2. CDR1 and CDR2 from the germline V gene are SNHLY and FYNNEI. The CDR3 totals 14 residues. The V gene end was trimmed by 6 bases and the J gene end by 8 bases; junction bases not matched to a gene: 7. CDR3 coding DNA: TGTGCCAGCAGGGACTCTAGCGGGAGTTACATTCAGTACTTC. Protein sequence: CASRDSSGSYIQYF.

This clonotype was recorded at least ten times. The chain recombines TRBV7-9 with TRBJ2-3, with TRBD2 matching 9 bases. V gave up 4 bases and J gave up 3 bases; unmatched junction bases: 5. The CDR3 runs to 15 residues. Per the germline V gene, CDR1 is SEHNR and CDR2 is FQNEAQ (reference sequence). The CDR3 coding sequence is TGTGCCAGCAGCTCGCGAGCGGGAGGAACAGATACGCAGTATTTT. It encodes CASSSRAGGTDTQYF.